Shown below are 18 T cell receptor beta chains from a single sample sequenced in a study of OX40 agonist ivuxolimab in advanced cancers. This table comes from immunoSEQ multiplex PCR, and its TCRdb copy is limited to in-frame clones, with some not included. Of about 32,000 clones listed, roughly 80% were seen once; the top ten hold roughly 20%. Sequenced material: CD4+ or CD8+ T cells sorted from blood, taken in a trial of the OX40 agonist ivuxolimab. The receptors come from an adult with an advanced solid tumor such as melanoma, head and neck, liver or kidney cancer.

The chain is built from TRBV18 and TRBJ1-1; D ambiguous. CDR1 is KGHSH and CDR2 is LQKENI in the germline V gene. This CDR3 spans 13 amino acids. Trimming took 5 bases from V and 2 from J, leaving 9 bases between them. The CDR3 sequence is CASSAGPNTEAFF. The CDR3, as DNA: TGTGCCAGCTCAGCAGGACCCAACACTGAAGCTTTCTTT.

As DNA, the CDR3 is TGTGCCAGCAGTGCAGGGGGCGGCACTGAAGCTTTCTTT. Translated, it gives CASSAGGGTEAFF. V and J are TRBV2 and TRBJ1-1; the match to TRBD1 covers 8 bases. The CDR3 loop spans 13 amino acids. Germline values: CDR1 SNHLY, CDR2 FYNNEI. The trim removed 4 bases at V and 4 bases at J, leaving 2 bases unmatched.

V is TRBV2 and J is TRBJ2-1; D tentatively fits TRBD1 or TRBD2 (5 bases each). V was pared by 8 bases and J by 2 bases, with 13 bases between. From germline, CDR1 is SNHLY and CDR2 FYNNEI. CDR3 length: 14 amino acids. The CDR3 sequence: CASFTGPAYNEQFF. CDR3 nucleotide sequence: TGTGCCAGCTTTACGGGACCCGCCTACAATGAGCAGTTCTTC.

For the CDR3, the DNA is TGTGCCAGCAGCTCACCGGTCCCCGGGAGCTCCTACGAGCAGTACTTC. This gives the protein CASSSPVPGSSYEQYF. The genes are TRBV11-3 and TRBJ2-7, with a weak D call TRBD2 (6 bases). The CDR3 extends over 16 amino acids. Germline V gives CDR1 SGHNT, CDR2 YENEEA. The V end lost 4 bases, the J end lost 0 bases, and 16 bases lay between the germline ends.

V and J are TRBV15 and TRBJ1-5; TRBD1 matches at 9 bases. The CDR3 is 15 residues long. CDR1 is LNHNV, CDR2 YYDKDF, per germline (reference sequence). With V trimmed by 3 bases and J by 7 bases, 7 bases remained unmatched. The chain's CDR3 is CATSRDRGQGQPQHF. CDR3 bases: TGTGCCACCAGCAGGGACAGGGGACAAGGGCAGCCCCAGCATTTT. The full variable domain, completed using reference TRBV15 and TRBJ1-5, is DAMVIQNPRYQVTQFGKPVTLSCSQTLNHNVMYWYQQKSSQAPKLLFHYYDKDFNNEADTPDNFQSRRPNTSFCFLDIRSPGLGDTAMYLCATSRDRGQGQPQHFGDGTRLSIL.

V gene TRBV28 combines with J gene TRBJ1-1; D is unclear. V lost 2 bases and J lost 0, with 4 bases in between. This CDR3 contains 13 residues. Germline CDR1 is MDHEN and CDR2 is SYDVKM. CDR3 DNA: TGTGCCAGCAGTTTAGGAGTGAACACTGAAGCTTTCTTT. Protein sequence: CASSLGVNTEAFF.

The chain couples TRBV28 to TRBJ1-1, with D uncertain. The CDR3 has 15 amino acids. V lost 3 bases and J lost 1, with 12 bases in between. Germline assignment: CDR1 MDHEN and CDR2 SYDVKM. The CDR3 bases are TGTGCCAGCAGTTTTGCCTCGGCGGGGAACACTGAAGCTTTCTTT. Translated: CASSFASAGNTEAFF.

This clone is deemed medium-sized. Other DNA sequences in the sample encode the same CDR3. J is TRBJ1-1 and V is TRBV6-5; D not resolved. V was pared by 0 bases and J by 4 bases, with 6 bases between. CDR3 length: 13 amino acids. From germline, CDR1 is MNHEY and CDR2 SVGAGI. CDR3 DNA sequence: TGTGCCAGCAGTTACTCATGGGGCACTGAAGCTTTCTTT. Protein sequence: CASSYSWGTEAFF.

The chain carries TRBV6-6 and TRBJ2-7, with D possibly called TRBD1 or TRBD2 (5 bases each). This CDR3 contains 15 residues. V lost 5 bases and J lost 2, with 16 bases in between. Germline V CDR1 and CDR2: MNHNY, SVGAGI (reference sequence). The CDR3 here is CASSPLTWGTYEQYF. In DNA, the CDR3 is TGTGCCAGCAGTCCCCTTACCTGGGGGACCTACGAGCAGTACTTC.

The chain is built from TRBV9 and TRBJ2-3; TRBD2 matches at 11 bases. Germline loops: CDR1 SGDLS, CDR2 YYNGEE. The CDR3 loop spans 18 amino acids. V lost 1 base and J lost 2; bases outside the gene matches: 9. CDR3 amino acids: CASSVSSGGTSFTDTQYF. CDR3 DNA: TGTGCCAGCAGCGTATCTAGCGGGGGGACCTCTTTCACAGATACGCAGTATTTT.

The chain links TRBV7-9 to TRBJ2-2; a weak D match, TRBD1 (6 bases). CDR3 length equals 13 residues. The V and J ends lost 8 bases and 0 bases respectively, with 7 bases between them. Per the germline V gene, CDR1 is SEHNR and CDR2 is FQNEAQ (reference sequence). The CDR3 protein is CASGGPNTGELFF. Written as DNA, the CDR3 is TGTGCCAGCGGGGGCCCGAACACCGGGGAGCTGTTTTTT.

The chain uses TRBV30 and TRBJ2-1; no clear D gene. The V gene lost 1 base and the J gene lost 0 bases, with 1 base spanning the gap. Germline values: CDR1 GTSNPN, CDR2 SVGIG (reference sequence). The CDR3 totals 12 residues. The chain's CDR3 is CAWSASYNEQFF. In DNA, the CDR3 is TGTGCCTGGAGTGCCTCCTACAATGAGCAGTTCTTC. Full variable domain (outside the CDR3, taken from reference TRBV30 and TRBJ2-1): SQTIHQWPATLVQPVGSPLSLECTVEGTSNPNLYWYRQAAGRGLQLLFYSVGIGQISSEVPQNLSASRPQDRQFILSSKKLLLSDSGFYLCAWSASYNEQFFGPGTRLTVL.

The chain combines TRBV10-3 with TRBJ2-3; the match to TRBD2 covers 8 bases. There are 16 residues in the CDR3. In germline, CDR1 is ENHRY, CDR2 SYGVKD. With 0 bases clipped from V and 3 bases from J, the junction kept 5 bases outside the gene matches. In DNA form, the CDR3 reads TGTGCCATCAGTGAGTCTTTGAGACTAGCGACAGATACGCAGTATTTT. Its translation: CAISESLRLATDTQYF.

The rearrangement joins TRBV4-3 to TRBJ1-1; D ambiguous. This CDR3 region has 15 residues. Germline loops: CDR1 LGHNA, CDR2 YSLEER. The V end was cut by 0 bases, the J end by 1 base, with 9 bases between. The DNA of the CDR3 is TGCGCCAGCAGCCAAGATTGGTCAGAGAACACTGAAGCTTTCTTT. Protein sequence: CASSQDWSENTEAFF.

The chain uses TRBV19 and TRBJ1-4, with TRBD1 identical over 7 bases. V lost 8 bases, J lost 7 bases, and 7 bases stayed unmatched. The CDR3 has 13 amino acids. CDR1 is LNHDA, CDR2 SQIVND, per germline (reference sequence). CDR3 bases: TGTGCCAGTTTCGACAGGGAAGGTGAAAAACTGTTTTTT. Translating it yields CASFDREGEKLFF.

The chain uses TRBV4-2 and TRBJ1-4, with D possibly matching TRBD1 (5 bases). CDR3 length equals 16 residues. The V gene's germline CDR1 is LGHNA and CDR2 YNFKEQ. V gave up 5 bases and J gave up 3 bases, with 16 bases separating them. The CDR3 loop is CASSLSRSGPNEKLFF. The CDR3, as DNA: TGTGCCAGCAGCTTGTCTCGATCGGGACCTAATGAAAAACTGTTTTTT.

This clone came up once. The chain is built from TRBV5-4 and TRBJ2-1; TRBD1 agrees at 9 bases. Trimming removed 1 base from V and 8 bases from J; junction bases left unmatched: 7. CDR3 length: 15 residues. The germline CDR1 and CDR2 sequences are SGHNT and YYREEE (reference sequence). CDR3 residues: CASSLWGQGFHEQFF. The CDR3 nucleotides are TGTGCCAGCAGCTTGTGGGGACAGGGCTTCCATGAGCAGTTCTTC.

The chain combines TRBV28 with TRBJ2-1, with D possibly being TRBD2 (6 bases). CDR3 length: 16 amino acids. Germline CDR1 is MDHEN and CDR2 is SYDVKM. The V end was cut by 6 bases, the J end by 3 bases, with 18 bases between. The CDR3 nucleotides are TGTGCCAGCAGATCGAGATACGGCGGGGTCTACAATGAGCAGTTCTTC. Translation: CASRSRYGGVYNEQFF.